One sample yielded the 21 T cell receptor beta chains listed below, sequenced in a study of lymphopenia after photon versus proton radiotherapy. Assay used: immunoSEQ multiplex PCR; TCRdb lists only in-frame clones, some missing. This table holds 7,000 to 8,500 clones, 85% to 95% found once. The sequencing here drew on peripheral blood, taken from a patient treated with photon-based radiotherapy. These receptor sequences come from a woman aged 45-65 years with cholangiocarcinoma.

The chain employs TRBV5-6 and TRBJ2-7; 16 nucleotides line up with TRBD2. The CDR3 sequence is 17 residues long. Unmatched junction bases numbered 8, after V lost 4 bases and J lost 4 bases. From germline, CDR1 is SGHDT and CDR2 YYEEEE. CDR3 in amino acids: CASSPQGLAGGTYEQYF. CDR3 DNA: TGTGCCAGCAGCCCGCAGGGACTAGCGGGGGGGACGTACGAGCAGTACTTC.

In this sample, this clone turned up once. CDR3: CASSQGWAYDEQFF. The CDR3 DNA reads as TGCGCCAGCAGCCAAGGTTGGGCTTACGATGAGCAGTTCTTC. This sequence joins TRBV4-3 and TRBJ2-1; unclear D gene. The CDR3 contains 14 residues. The germline gives CDR1 LGHNA, CDR2 YSLEER. The V gene lost 1 base and the J gene lost 8 bases, with 12 bases spanning the gap.

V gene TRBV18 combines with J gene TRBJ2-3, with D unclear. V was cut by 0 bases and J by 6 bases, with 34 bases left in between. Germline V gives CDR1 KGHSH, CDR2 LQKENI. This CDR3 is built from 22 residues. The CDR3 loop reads CASSPPPRRWAQSAWGRDTQYF. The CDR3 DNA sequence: TGTGCCAGCTCACCACCGCCCCGCAGATGGGCCCAGAGCGCATGGGGTCGTGATACGCAGTATTTT.

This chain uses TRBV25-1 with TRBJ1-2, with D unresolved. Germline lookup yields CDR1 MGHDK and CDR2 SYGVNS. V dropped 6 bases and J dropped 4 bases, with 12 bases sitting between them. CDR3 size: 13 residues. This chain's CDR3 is CASSREAAYGYTF. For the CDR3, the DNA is TGTGCCAGCAGCCGGGAGGCAGCCTATGGCTACACCTTC.

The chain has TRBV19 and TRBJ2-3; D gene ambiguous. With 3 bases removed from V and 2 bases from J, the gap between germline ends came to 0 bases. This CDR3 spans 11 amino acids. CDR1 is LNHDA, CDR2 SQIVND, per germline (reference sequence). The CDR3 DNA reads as TGTGCCAGTAGTATCACAGATACGCAGTATTTT. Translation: CASSITDTQYF. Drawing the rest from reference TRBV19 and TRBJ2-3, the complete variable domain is DGGITQSPKYLFRKEGQNVTLSCEQNLNHDAMYWYRQDPGQGLRLIYYSQIVNDFQKGDIAEGYSVSREKKESFPLTVTSAQKNPTAFYLCASSITDTQYFGPGTRLTVL.

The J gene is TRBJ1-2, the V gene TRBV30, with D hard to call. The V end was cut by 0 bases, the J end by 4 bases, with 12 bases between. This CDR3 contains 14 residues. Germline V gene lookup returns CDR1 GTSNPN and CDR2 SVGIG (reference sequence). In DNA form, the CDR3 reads TGTGCCTGGAGTGTACCAAGCAGGTCCTATGGCTACACCTTC. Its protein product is CAWSVPSRSYGYTF. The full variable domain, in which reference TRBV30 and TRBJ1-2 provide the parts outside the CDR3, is SQTIHQWPATLVQPVGSPLSLECTVEGTSNPNLYWYRQAAGRGLQLLFYSVGIGQISSEVPQNLSASRPQDRQFILSSKKLLLSDSGFYLCAWSVPSRSYGYTFGSGTRLTVV.

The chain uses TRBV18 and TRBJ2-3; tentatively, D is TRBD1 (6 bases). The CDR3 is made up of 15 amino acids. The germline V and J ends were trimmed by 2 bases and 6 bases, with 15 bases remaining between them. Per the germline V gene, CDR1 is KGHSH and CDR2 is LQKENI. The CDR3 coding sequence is TGTGCCAGCTCACCATATACACAGGGTTTTGATACGCAGTATTTT. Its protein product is CASSPYTQGFDTQYF.

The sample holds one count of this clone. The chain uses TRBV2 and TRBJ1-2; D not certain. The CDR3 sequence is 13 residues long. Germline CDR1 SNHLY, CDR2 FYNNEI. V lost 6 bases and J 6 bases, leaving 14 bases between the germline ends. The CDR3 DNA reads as TGTGCCAGCAGCCAAGGGATGGGGAATGGCTACACCTTC. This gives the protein CASSQGMGNGYTF.

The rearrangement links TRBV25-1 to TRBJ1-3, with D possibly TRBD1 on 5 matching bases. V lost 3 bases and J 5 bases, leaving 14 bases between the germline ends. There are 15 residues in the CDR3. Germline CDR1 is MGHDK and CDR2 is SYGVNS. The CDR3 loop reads CASSDRQGRRNTIYF. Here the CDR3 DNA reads TGTGCCAGCAGTGACAGGCAGGGCAGGCGAAACACCATATATTTT.

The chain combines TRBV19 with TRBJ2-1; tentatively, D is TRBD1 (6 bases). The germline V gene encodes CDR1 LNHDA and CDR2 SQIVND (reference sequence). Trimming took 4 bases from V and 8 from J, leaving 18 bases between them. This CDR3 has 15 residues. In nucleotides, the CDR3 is TGTGCCAGTAGTACCGGACCCCAGGGGAGCGATGAGCAGTTCTTC. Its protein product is CASSTGPQGSDEQFF.

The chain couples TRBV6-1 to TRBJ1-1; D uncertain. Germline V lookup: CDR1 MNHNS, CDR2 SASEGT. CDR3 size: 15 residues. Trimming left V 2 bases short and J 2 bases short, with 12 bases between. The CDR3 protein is CASSESIWTNTEAFF. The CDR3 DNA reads TGTGCCAGCAGTGAAAGTATTTGGACTAACACTGAAGCTTTCTTT.

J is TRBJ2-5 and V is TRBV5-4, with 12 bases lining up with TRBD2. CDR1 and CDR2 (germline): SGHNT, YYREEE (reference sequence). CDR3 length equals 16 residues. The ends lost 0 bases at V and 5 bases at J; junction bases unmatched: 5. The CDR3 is CASSLELLAGGETQYF. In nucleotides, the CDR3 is TGTGCCAGCAGCTTGGAGTTGCTAGCGGGGGGGGAGACCCAGTACTTC. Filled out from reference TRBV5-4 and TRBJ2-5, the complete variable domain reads ETGVTQSPTHLIKTRGQQVTLRCSSQSGHNTVSWYQQALGQGPQFIFQYYREEENGRGNFPPRFSGLQFPNYSSELNVNALELDDSALYLCASSLELLAGGETQYFGPGTRLLVL.

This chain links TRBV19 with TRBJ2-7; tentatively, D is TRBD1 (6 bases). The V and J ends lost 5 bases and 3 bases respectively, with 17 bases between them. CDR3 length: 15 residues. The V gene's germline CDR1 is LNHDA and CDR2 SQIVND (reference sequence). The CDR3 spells CASSPLGKDSYEQYF. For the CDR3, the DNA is TGTGCCAGTAGTCCCCTGGGCAAGGACAGCTACGAGCAGTACTTC.

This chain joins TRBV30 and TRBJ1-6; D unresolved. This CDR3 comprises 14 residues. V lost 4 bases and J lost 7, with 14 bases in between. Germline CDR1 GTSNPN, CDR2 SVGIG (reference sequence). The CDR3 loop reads CAWIPAGFNSPLHF. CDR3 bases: TGTGCCTGGATTCCGGCAGGATTCAATTCACCCCTCCACTTT.

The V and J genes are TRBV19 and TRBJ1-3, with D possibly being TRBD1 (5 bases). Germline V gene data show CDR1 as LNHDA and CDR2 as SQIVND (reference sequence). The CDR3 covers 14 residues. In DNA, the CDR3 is TGTGCGGCACAGGAGGCGAACTCTGGAAACACCATATATTTT. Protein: CAAQEANSGNTIYF.

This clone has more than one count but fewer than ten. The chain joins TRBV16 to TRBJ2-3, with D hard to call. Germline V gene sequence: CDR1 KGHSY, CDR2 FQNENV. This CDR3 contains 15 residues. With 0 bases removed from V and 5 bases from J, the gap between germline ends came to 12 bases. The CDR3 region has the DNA TGTGCCAGCAGCCAATCGGTGTCAGCAGGAGATACGCAGTATTTT. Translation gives CASSQSVSAGDTQYF.

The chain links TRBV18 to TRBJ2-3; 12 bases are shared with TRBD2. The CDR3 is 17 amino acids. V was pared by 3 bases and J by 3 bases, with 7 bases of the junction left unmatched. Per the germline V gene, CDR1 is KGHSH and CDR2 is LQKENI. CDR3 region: CASSPPLAGGLTDTQYF. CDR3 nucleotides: TGTGCCAGCTCACCTCCGCTAGCGGGGGGGCTAACAGATACGCAGTATTTT.

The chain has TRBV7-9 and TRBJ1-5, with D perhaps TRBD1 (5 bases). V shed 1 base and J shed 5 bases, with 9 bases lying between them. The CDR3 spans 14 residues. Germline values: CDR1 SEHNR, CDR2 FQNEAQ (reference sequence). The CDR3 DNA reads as TGTGCCAGCAGCTTAGAGGGGACGTATCAGCCCCAGCATTTT. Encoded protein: CASSLEGTYQPQHF.

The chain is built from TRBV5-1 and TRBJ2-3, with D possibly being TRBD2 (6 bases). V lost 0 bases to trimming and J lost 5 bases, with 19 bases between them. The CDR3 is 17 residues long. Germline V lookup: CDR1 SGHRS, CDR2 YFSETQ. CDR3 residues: CASSLGRGRGVKDTQYF. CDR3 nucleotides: TGCGCCAGCAGCTTGGGTCGGGGGAGAGGGGTTAAAGATACGCAGTATTTT.

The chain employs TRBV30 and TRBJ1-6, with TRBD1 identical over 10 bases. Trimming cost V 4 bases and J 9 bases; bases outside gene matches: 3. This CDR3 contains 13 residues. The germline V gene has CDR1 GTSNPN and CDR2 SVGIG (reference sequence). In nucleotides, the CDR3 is TGTGCCTGGACGGGACAGGGGTCTTCACCCCTCCACTTT. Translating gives CAWTGQGSSPLHF.

The CDR3, as DNA: TGCGCCAGCAGTCCCGAGGGACAGTGCCCCGGGGAGCTGTTTTTT. Amino acid sequence: CASSPEGQCPGELFF. V is TRBV23-1 and J is TRBJ2-2; 7 bases agree with TRBD1. TRBV23-1 is treated as an ORF (open reading frame) with a function not yet certain. The V segment lost 4 bases and the J segment 6 bases; nucleotides outside the gene matches: 8. The CDR3 length is 15 residues.